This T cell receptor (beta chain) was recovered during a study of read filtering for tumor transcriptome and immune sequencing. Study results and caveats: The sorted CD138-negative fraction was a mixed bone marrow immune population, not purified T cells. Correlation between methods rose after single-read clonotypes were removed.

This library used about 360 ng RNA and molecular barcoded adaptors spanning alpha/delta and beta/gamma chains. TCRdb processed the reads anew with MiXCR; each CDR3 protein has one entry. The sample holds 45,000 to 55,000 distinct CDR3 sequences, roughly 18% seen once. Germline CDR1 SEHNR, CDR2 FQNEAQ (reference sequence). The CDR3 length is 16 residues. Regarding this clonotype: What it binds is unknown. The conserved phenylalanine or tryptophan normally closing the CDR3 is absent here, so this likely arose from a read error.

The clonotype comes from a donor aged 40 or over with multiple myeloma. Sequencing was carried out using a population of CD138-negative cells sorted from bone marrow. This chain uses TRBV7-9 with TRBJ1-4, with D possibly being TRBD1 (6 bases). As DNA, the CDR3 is TGTGCCAGCAGTTTAGAACAGGGACGTGTCAATGAAAAACTGTTTCTT. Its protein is CASSLEQGRVNEKLFL.